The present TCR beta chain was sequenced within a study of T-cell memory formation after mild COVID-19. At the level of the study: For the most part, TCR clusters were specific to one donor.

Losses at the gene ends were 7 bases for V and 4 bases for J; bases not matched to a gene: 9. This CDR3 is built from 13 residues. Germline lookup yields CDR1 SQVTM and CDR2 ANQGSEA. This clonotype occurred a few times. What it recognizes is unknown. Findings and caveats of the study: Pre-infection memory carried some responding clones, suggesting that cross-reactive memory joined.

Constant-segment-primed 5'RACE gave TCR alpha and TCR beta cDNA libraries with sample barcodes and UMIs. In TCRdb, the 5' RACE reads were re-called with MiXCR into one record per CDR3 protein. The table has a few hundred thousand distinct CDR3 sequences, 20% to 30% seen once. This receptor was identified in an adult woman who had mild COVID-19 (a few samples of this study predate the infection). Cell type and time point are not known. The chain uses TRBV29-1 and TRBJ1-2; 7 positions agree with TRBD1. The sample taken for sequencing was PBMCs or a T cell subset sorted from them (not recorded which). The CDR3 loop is CSGSQGEGYGYTF. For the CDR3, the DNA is TGCAGCGGCTCCCAGGGGGAAGGCTATGGCTACACCTTC. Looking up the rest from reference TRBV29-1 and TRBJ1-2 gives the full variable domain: SAVISQKPSRDICQRGTSLTIQCQVDSQVTMMFWYRQQPGQSLTLIATANQGSEATYESGFVIDKFPISRPNLTFSTLTVSNMSPEDSSIYLCSGSQGEGYGYTFGSGTRLTVV.